The clone carrying this TCR beta chain was recorded many times. The antigen remains unidentified. Trimming cost V 4 bases and J 5 bases; bases outside gene matches: 10. CDR1 and CDR2 (germline): SNHLY, FYNNEI. The CDR3 totals 16 residues. The entry originates in a study of regulatory T cells in long-lasting Graves disease. At the level of the study: Graves' cases, newly diagnosed, had used antithyroid drugs under 3 months.

To make TCR beta libraries, researchers used iRepertoire HTBI primers and Arm-PCR of CDR3 regions. TCRdb redid the calling of the multiplex PCR reads with MiXCR, one entry per CDR3 protein. The sample has hundreds of thousands of distinct CDR3 sequences; 15% are singletons. Overall study findings and caveats: Having few samples may have compromised the accuracy. Among samples with persistent disease, TRBV28, TRBJ1-2 and TRBJ2-5 were favored.

Described time point: newly diagnosed GD, antithyroid drugs for less than 3 months. RNA from PBMCs was the source of the TCR library. This sequence originates from a female donor with Graves disease. The rearrangement links TRBV2 to TRBJ2-3; 9 positions match TRBD2. Sequencing was performed on peripheral blood mononuclear cells (PBMCs), taken at new diagnosis, from a patient treated with antithyroid drugs. The chain's CDR3 is CASSGTSASLGDTQYF. DNA of the CDR3: TGTGCCAGCAGTGGGACTAGCGCGAGCCTTGGAGATACGCAGTATTTT.